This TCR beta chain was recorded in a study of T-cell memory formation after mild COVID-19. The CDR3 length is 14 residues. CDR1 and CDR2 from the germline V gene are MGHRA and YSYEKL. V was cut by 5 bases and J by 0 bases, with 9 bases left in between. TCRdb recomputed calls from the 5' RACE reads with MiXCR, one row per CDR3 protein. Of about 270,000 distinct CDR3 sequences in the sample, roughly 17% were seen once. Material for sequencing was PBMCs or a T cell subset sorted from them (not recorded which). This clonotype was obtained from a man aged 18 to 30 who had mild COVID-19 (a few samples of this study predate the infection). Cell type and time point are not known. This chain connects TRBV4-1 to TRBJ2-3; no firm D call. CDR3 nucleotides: TGCGCCAGCAGCACCCAGGCGAGCACAGATACGCAGTATTTT. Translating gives CASSTQASTDTQYF.